Sequencing of this T cell receptor beta chain was carried out in a study of T cell repertoires in cytomegalovirus infection. Study results and caveats: The ex vivo response was dominated by HLA-C-restricted CMV-specific TCR beta clonotypes.

This clonotype has a count of ten or more. Its antigen is undetermined. The CDR3 sequence is 14 residues long. The V end lost 2 bases, the J end lost 5 bases, and 10 bases lay between the germline ends. TCRdb analysed the reads with MiXCR anew, one entry per CDR3 protein. This sample has about 240,000 distinct CDR3 sequences, with around 6.4% found just once. The chain is built from TRBV12-3 or TRBV12-4 and TRBJ1-5; D is possibly TRBD1 (5 bases). Sequenced: PBMCs. This clonotype was obtained from a human donor in good health (CMV status not recorded). Some clones in this sample may be carry-over from other donors' samples. CDR3 sequence reads: CASSLRAGDQPQHF. CDR3 nucleotides: TGTGCCAGCAGTTTAAGGGCGGGGGATCAGCCCCAGCATTTT.